This entry concerns a single T cell receptor (beta chain). The data stem from a study of blood T cell repertoires in COVID-19. Study context: COVID-19 samples, acute and convalescent, were from the United States, Italy and Spain. Nucleic acid was either cDNA or gDNA, and it came from T cells, B-cell-depleted T cells, or PBMCs.

Under the authors' procedure: Amplified reference gene primers provided the basis for estimating nucleated cell counts. Only in-frame clones appear in the TCRdb table, and some are missing; sequencing was by immunoSEQ multiplex PCR. The V and J calls and clone size come from that table; D and trimming were worked out from the DNA. The profile shows some 50,000 clones, about four fifths of them singletons. Trimming removed 5 bases from V and 5 bases from J, with 19 bases in between. The CDR3 runs to 15 residues. The germline CDR1 and CDR2 sequences are MNHEY and SMNVEV (reference sequence). This clonotype was sampled from a human donor in a cohort sampled during active COVID-19. The V gene is TRBV27, the J gene TRBJ2-7, with D perhaps matching TRBD2 (5 bases). The sequenced sample consisted of peripheral blood. The DNA of the CDR3 is TGTGCCAGCAGTCCTTTCCCTGAGGGTTCCCACGAGCAGTACTTC. Translated, it gives CASSPFPEGSHEQYF.